The entry that follows covers one T cell receptor beta chain sequence. V lost 0 bases and J lost 0, with 12 bases in between. Germline V lookup: CDR1 LGHNA, CDR2 YSLEER. This CDR3 comprises 17 residues. Authors' processing steps: Reference gene primer amplification gave nucleated cell count estimates. Sequencing used immunoSEQ multiplex PCR; TCRdb keeps in-frame clones, though not all of them. From that table come the V and J calls and clone size; the DNA was used to work out D and trimming. Of around 200,000 clones listed, about 86% are singletons. This record comes from a study of blood T cell repertoires in COVID-19. Study information: Acute-phase and convalescent COVID-19 samples originated in the United States, Italy and Spain. The cDNA or gDNA used as material had been derived from T cells, B-cell-depleted T cells, or PBMCs.

The sequence came from a woman between 18 and 30 years old who had recovered from COVID-19. Material for sequencing was peripheral blood. J is TRBJ2-1 and V is TRBV4-3; a weak D match, TRBD1 (5 bases). CDR3 nucleotides: TGCGCCAGCAGCCAAGAAAATCCCAGGGCCTCCTACAATGAGCAGTTCTTC. This translates into CASSQENPRASYNEQFF.